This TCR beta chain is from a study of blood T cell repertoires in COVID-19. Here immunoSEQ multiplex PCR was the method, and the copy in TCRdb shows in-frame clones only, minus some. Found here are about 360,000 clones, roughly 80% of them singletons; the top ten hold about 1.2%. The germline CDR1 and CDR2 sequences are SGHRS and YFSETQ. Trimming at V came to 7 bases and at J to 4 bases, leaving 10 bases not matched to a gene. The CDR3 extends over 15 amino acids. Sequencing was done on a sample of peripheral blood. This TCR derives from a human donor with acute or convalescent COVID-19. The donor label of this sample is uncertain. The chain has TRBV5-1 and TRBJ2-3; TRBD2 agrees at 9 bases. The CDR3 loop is CASSVTSGPPDTQYF. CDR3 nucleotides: TGCGCCAGCTCCGTGACTAGCGGTCCCCCAGATACGCAGTATTTT.